A single sample gave rise to the 19 T cell receptor beta chains below, sequenced in a study of CD8 T cells in ankylosing spondylitis. General observations from the study: In ankylosing spondylitis blood, a motif of roughly eight highly homologous TCR beta variants appeared characteristic.

These TCRs' antigens remain unknown. From the 5' RACE reads, TCRdb called clonotypes with MiXCR, one entry per CDR3 protein. The data contain 700,000 or so distinct CDR3 sequences, under 20% of them singletons. The sample taken for sequencing was blood, either unsorted or a sorted T cell fraction (not recorded which). The receptors were sampled from a male donor with ankylosing spondylitis.

V usage is TRBV5-1 and J usage is TRBJ2-7; 9 positions match TRBD1. The ends lost 0 bases at V and 6 bases at J; junction bases unmatched: 7. The CDR3 extends over 15 amino acids. The germline gives CDR1 SGHRS, CDR2 YFSETQ. The CDR3 bases are TGCGCCAGCAGCTTGGAAGGACAGGGGCTACGCGAGCAGTACTTC. Encoded protein: CASSLEGQGLREQYF.

This chain joins TRBV5-6 and TRBJ1-2, with D uncertain. This CDR3 contains 11 residues. The germline gives CDR1 SGHDT, CDR2 YYEEEE. Trimming pared 2 bases from V and 8 bases from J, leaving 7 bases between. DNA of the CDR3: TGTGCCAGCAGCTTCGGAAAGGGCTACACCTTC. Residues: CASSFGKGYTF.

Only a few counts were recorded for this clonotype. The chain couples TRBV6-6 to TRBJ1-1, with D maybe TRBD1 (5 bases). CDR1 MNHNY and CDR2 SVGAGI come from the germline V gene (reference sequence). V lost 5 bases and J 5 bases, leaving 12 bases between the germline ends. The CDR3 loop spans 13 amino acids. As DNA, the CDR3 is TGTGCCAGCAGTATTGGGGGGGGGACTGAAGCTTTCTTT. It yields the protein CASSIGGGTEAFF.

The chain couples TRBV3-1 to TRBJ2-2, with D unresolved. Germline loops: CDR1 LGHDT, CDR2 YNNKEL (reference sequence). Trimming pared 5 bases from V and 0 bases from J, leaving 13 bases between. This CDR3 has 16 amino acids. CDR3 bases: TGTGCCAGCAGCACGATGCCTGGGACGAACACCGGGGAGCTGTTTTTT. This encodes CASSTMPGTNTGELFF.

This clonotype showed up just once. The chain recombines TRBV14 with TRBJ2-7; 11 bases line up with TRBD2. V shed 4 bases, J shed 11 bases, and the junction held 7 bases outside the gene matches. CDR3 length: 13 residues. Germline V CDR1 and CDR2: SGHDN, FVKESK. In DNA form, the CDR3 reads TGTGCCAGCAGCCTCGGACTAGCGGGTACCAAGTACTTC. The encoded protein is CASSLGLAGTKYF.

This sequence joins TRBV11-2 and TRBJ2-7; TRBD2 aligns across 7 bases. J was trimmed by 4 bases and V by 1 base; bases with no gene match: 7. Per germline, CDR1 SGHAT and CDR2 FQNNGV. This CDR3 is built from 15 residues. CDR3: CASSLGPGEGYEQYF. CDR3 nucleotides: TGTGCCAGCAGCTTAGGTCCCGGGGAGGGGTACGAGCAGTACTTC.

The chain is built from TRBV6-4 and TRBJ1-4; tentative D call: TRBD1 (5 bases). The CDR3 is made up of 17 amino acids. Per germline, CDR1 MRHNA and CDR2 SNTAGT. With 6 bases removed from V and 3 bases from J, the gap between germline ends came to 20 bases. The CDR3 nucleotides read TGTGCCAGCAGCTGGGACGGCCGAACCAATCCTAATGAAAAACTGTTTTTT. Translating gives CASSWDGRTNPNEKLFF.

The DNA of the CDR3 is TGTGCCAGCAGGCGACAGGGTAGCAATCAGCCCCAGCATTTT. Encoded protein: CASRRQGSNQPQHF. The chain links TRBV28 to TRBJ1-5, with TRBD1 identical over 7 bases. This CDR3 has 14 amino acids. The germline V gene encodes CDR1 MDHEN and CDR2 SYDVKM. The ends lost 6 bases at V and 0 bases at J; junction bases unmatched: 2.

In this sample, this clonotype turned up a few times. CDR3 coding DNA: TGTGCCAGCAGCCGCGACGGAGGTCAGGGACGTGGCTACACCTTC. This translates into CASSRDGGQGRGYTF. This rearrangement joins TRBV7-9 to TRBJ1-2; TRBD1 might be the D (5 bases). Germline V CDR1 and CDR2: SEHNR, FQNEAQ (reference sequence). The V gene lost 5 bases and the J gene lost 7 bases, with 20 bases spanning the gap. This CDR3 spans 15 amino acids.

This clonotype was seen ten or more times. This chain connects TRBV5-6 to TRBJ2-7; D unresolved. V lost 7 bases and J lost 1, with 9 bases in between. From germline, CDR1 is SGHDT and CDR2 YYEEEE. The CDR3 runs 12 residues. The CDR3, as DNA: TGTGCCAGCGGAAGGACGTCCTACGAGCAGTACTTC. It yields the protein CASGRTSYEQYF.

The gene calls are TRBV2 and TRBJ2-7; 13 bases fit TRBD2. This CDR3 comprises 18 residues. Per germline, CDR1 SNHLY and CDR2 FYNNEI. Trimming cost V 4 bases and J 3 bases; bases outside gene matches: 12. The CDR3 bases are TGTGCCAGCAGTGCCCCTGGACTAGCGGGAGTTTATTTCTACGAGCAGTACTTC. Its protein is CASSAPGLAGVYFYEQYF.

This chain uses TRBV30 with TRBJ2-2, with 9 bases aligning to TRBD1. The germline V gene encodes CDR1 GTSNPN and CDR2 SVGIG (reference sequence). Trimming took 5 bases from V and 4 from J; bases not matched to a gene: 8. CDR3 length: 15 amino acids. CDR3 in DNA: TGTGCCTGGTACGGACAGGGGCTGACCACCGGGGAGCTGTTTTTT. It is translated as CAWYGQGLTTGELFF. The whole variable domain, filled in from reference TRBV30 and TRBJ2-2, reads SQTIHQWPATLVQPVGSPLSLECTVEGTSNPNLYWYRQAAGRGLQLLFYSVGIGQISSEVPQNLSASRPQDRQFILSSKKLLLSDSGFYLCAWYGQGLTTGELFFGEGSRLTVL.

This clonotype was detected ten times or more. The J gene is TRBJ2-3, the V gene TRBV12-3 or TRBV12-4, with TRBD1 matching 10 bases. The trim removed 6 bases at V and 0 bases at J, leaving 0 bases unmatched. This CDR3 has 14 amino acids. The CDR3 spells CASRDRGSTDTQYF. The DNA for the CDR3 is TGTGCCAGCAGGGACAGGGGGAGCACAGATACGCAGTATTTT.

The chain joins TRBV6-5 to TRBJ1-4; 11 nucleotides match TRBD1. V was pared by 4 bases and J by 4 bases, with 2 bases of the junction left unmatched. The CDR3 loop spans 15 amino acids. Germline CDR1 reads MNHEY; CDR2 reads SVGAGI. The CDR3 here is CASSWTGGVNEKLFF. CDR3 coding DNA: TGTGCCAGCAGTTGGACAGGGGGCGTTAATGAAAAACTGTTTTTT.

This clonotype was found a few times. This sequence joins TRBV27 and TRBJ2-7, with 11 bases lining up with TRBD2. With V trimmed by 4 bases and J by 6 bases, 8 bases remained unmatched. Germline CDR1 reads MNHEY; CDR2 reads SMNVEV (reference sequence). The CDR3 contains 15 residues. CDR3 in amino acids: CASSSRLAGTLEQYF. The CDR3 nucleotides are TGTGCCAGCAGTTCGCGACTAGCGGGAACTCTCGAGCAGTACTTC.

The genes are TRBV6-2 or TRBV6-3 and TRBJ2-1; 8 nucleotides align to TRBD2. V lost 2 bases and J lost 7; bases outside the gene matches: 19. The CDR3 consists of 19 residues. CDR1 is MNHEY, CDR2 SVGEGT, per germline. The CDR3 here is CASSYPGGFLEYSGNEQFF. The CDR3 DNA reads TGTGCCAGCAGTTACCCGGGGGGGTTCTTGGAGTACAGCGGGAATGAGCAGTTCTTC.

In regard to this clonotype: One junction end disagrees with the germline gene, perhaps due to a read error. The rearrangement links TRBV5-1 to TRBJ2-3; TRBD1 aligns across 7 bases. The CDR3 has 15 residues. Germline V gene sequence: CDR1 SGHRS, CDR2 YFSETQ. CDR3 sequence reads: CASSLGGQVTDKQYF. CDR3 in DNA: TGCGCCAGCAGCCTCGGCGGACAGGTCACAGATAAGCAGTATTTT. The variable domain in full, with the rest retrieved from reference TRBV5-1 and TRBJ2-3, is KAGVTQTPRYLIKTRGQQVTLSCSPISGHRSVSWYQQTPGQGLQFLFEYFSETQRNKGNFPGRFSGRQFSNSRSEMNVSTLELGDSALYLCASSLGGQVTDKQYFGPGTRLTVL.

The V and J genes are TRBV27 and TRBJ2-7, with D hard to call. This CDR3 region has 15 residues. With 3 bases removed from V and 0 bases from J, the gap between germline ends came to 12 bases. Germline V lookup: CDR1 MNHEY, CDR2 SMNVEV (reference sequence). The CDR3 is CASSLTLRSSYEQYF. The CDR3, as DNA: TGTGCCAGCAGTTTGACACTCAGGAGCTCCTACGAGCAGTACTTC.

This clonotype was seen repeatedly, ten times or more. The chain uses TRBV12-3 or TRBV12-4 and TRBJ2-7; either TRBD1 or TRBD2 may supply D (6 bases each). CDR3 length equals 14 residues. With 6 bases removed from V and 0 bases from J, the gap between germline ends came to 12 bases. The CDR3, as DNA: TGTGCCAGCAGCCCCGGGGGCCTCTCCTACGAGCAGTACTTC. Encoded protein: CASSPGGLSYEQYF.